This TCR beta chain originates from a study of blood T cell repertoires in COVID-19. Using immunoSEQ multiplex PCR, the repertoire was profiled, and TCRdb retains in-frame clones only, with some absent. The data hold 250,000 to 350,000 clones, with nearly 90% observed a single time. The germline V gene encodes CDR1 MGHDK and CDR2 SYGVNS. This CDR3 comprises 18 residues. V gave up 0 bases and J gave up 3 bases, with 17 bases separating them. The sample was PBMCs or T cells enriched from blood (not recorded which). The V gene is TRBV25-1, the J gene TRBJ1-4; maybe TRBD1 (5 bases). This TCR was sampled from a woman aged 18 to 35 with acute COVID-19. The CDR3 sequence is CASSEYFGSREANEKLFF. The CDR3 bases are TGTGCCAGCAGTGAATACTTCGGGAGCAGGGAAGCTAATGAAAAACTGTTTTTT.